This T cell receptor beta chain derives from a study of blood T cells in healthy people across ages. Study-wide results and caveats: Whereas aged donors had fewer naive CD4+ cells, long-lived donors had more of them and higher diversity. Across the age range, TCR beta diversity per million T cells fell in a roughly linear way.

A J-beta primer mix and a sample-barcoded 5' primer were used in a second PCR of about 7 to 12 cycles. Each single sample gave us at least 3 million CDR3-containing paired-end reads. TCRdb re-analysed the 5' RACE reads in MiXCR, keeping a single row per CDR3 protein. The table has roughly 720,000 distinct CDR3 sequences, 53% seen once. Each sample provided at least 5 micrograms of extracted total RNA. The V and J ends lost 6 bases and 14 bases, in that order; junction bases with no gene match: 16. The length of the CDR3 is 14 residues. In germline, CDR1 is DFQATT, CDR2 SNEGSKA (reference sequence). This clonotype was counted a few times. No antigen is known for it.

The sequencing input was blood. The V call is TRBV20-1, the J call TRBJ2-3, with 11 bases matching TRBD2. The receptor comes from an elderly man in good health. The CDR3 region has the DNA TGCAGTGCAGATAGCGGGAGGGCGGACAGAGACGCGTATTTT. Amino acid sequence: CSADSGRADRDAYF.